This T cell receptor beta chain derives from a study of follicular helper T cells after annual influenza vaccination. The CDR3 has 13 amino acids. From germline, CDR1 is SGHTA and CDR2 FQGNSA. The junction had 5 bases not matched to a gene; V was cut back by 5 bases and J by 7 bases. Time point given: 2015-2016 season, pre-vaccination. Subjects lived in the community and lacked influenza vaccine within the prior 6 months. Assay used: immunoSEQ multiplex PCR; TCRdb lists only in-frame clones, some missing. The sample comprises about 6,500 clones, about 81% of which are singletons, and 0.6% to 0.95% rests with the top ten.

The chain recombines TRBV7-2 with TRBJ1-2, with 9 bases fitting TRBD1. The starting material was CXCR5- memory CD4+ T cells sorted from blood, obtained on the day of influenza vaccination. This receptor was obtained from an adult who received the influenza vaccine. CDR3 loop: CASSQRTGAGYTF. The DNA of the CDR3 is TGTGCCAGCAGCCAGAGGACAGGGGCTGGCTACACCTTC.